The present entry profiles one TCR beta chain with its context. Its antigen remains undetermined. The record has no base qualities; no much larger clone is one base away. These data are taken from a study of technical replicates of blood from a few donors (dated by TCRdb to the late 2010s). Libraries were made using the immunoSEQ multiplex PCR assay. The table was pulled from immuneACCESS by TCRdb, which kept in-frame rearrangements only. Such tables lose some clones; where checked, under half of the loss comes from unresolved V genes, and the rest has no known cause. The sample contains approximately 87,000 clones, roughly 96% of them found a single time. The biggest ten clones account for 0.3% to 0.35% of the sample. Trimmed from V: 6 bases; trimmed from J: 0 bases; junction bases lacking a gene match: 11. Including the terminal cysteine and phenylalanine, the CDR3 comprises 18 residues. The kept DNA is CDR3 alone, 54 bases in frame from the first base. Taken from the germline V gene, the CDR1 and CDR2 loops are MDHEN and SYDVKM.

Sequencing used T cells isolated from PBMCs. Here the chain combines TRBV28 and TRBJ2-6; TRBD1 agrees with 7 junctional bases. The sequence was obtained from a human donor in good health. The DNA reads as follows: TGTGCCAGCAGGCCAACAGGGGCCCGACCCTCTGGGGCCAACGTCCTGACTTTC. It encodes CASRPTGARPSGANVLTF.